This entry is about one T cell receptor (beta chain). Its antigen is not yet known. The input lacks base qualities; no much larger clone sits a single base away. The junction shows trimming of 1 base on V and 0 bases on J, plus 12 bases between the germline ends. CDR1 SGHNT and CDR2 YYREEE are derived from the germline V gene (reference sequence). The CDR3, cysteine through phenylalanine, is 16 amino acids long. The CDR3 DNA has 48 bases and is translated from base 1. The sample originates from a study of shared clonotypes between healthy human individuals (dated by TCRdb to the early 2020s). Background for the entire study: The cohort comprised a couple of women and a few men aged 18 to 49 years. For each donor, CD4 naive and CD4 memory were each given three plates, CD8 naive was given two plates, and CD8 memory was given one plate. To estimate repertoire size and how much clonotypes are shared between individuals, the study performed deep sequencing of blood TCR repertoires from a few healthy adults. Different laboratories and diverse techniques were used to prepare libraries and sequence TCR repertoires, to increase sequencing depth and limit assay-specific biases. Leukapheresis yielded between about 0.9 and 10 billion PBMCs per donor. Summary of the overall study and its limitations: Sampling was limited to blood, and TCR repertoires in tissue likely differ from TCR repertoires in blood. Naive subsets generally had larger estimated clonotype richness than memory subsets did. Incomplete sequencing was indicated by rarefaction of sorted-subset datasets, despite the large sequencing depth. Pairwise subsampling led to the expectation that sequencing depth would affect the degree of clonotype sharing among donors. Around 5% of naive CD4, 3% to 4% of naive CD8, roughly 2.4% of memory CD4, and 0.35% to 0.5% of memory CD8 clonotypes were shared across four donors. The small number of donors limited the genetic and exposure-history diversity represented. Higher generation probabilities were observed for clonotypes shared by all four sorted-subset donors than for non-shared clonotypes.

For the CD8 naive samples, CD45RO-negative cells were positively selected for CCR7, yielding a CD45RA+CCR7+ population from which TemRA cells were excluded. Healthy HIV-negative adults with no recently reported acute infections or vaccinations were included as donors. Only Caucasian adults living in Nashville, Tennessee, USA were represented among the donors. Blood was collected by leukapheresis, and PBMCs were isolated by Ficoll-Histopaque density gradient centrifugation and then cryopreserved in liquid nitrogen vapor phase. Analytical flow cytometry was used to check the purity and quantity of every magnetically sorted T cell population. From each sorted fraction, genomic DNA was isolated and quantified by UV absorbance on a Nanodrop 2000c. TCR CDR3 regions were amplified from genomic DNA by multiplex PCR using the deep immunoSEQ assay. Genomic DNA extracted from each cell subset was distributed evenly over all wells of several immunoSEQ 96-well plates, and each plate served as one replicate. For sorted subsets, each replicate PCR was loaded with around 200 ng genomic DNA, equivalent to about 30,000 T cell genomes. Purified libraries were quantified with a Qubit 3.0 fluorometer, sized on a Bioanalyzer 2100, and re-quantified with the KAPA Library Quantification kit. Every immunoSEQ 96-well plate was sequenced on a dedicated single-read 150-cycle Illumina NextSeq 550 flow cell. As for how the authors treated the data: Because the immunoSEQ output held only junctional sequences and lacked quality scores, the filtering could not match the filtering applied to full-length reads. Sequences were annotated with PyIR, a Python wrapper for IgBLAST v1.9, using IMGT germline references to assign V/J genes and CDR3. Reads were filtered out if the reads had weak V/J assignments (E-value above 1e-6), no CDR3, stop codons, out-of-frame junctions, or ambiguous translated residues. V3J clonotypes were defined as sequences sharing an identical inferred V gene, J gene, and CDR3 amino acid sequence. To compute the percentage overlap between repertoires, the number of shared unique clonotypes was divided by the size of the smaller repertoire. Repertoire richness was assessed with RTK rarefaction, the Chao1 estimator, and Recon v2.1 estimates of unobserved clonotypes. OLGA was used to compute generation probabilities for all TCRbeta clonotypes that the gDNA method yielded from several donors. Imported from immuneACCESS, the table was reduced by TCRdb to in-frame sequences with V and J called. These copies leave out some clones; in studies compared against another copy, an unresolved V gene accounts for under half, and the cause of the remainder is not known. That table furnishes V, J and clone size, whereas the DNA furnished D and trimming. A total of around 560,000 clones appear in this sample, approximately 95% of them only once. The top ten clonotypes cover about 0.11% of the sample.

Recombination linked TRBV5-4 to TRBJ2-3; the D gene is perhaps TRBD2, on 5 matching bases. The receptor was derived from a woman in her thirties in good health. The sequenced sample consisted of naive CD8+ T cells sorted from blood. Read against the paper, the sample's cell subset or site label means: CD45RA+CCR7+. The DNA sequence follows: TGTGCCAGCAGCTTGTTCGTGGGAGCGAGCACAGATACGCAGTATTTT. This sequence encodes CASSLFVGASTDTQYF.